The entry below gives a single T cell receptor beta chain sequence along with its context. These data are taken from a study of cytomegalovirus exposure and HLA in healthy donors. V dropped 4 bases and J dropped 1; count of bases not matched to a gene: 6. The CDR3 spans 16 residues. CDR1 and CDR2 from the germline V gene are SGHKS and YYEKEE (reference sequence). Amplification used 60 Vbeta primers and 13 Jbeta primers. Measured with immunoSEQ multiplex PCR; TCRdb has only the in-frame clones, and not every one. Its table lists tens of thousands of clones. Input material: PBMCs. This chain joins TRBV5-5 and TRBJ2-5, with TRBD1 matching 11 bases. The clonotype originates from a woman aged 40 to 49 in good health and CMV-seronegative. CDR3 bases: TGTGCCAGCAGCCTCTCCGGGACAGGGGGCCAAGAGACCCAGTACTTC. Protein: CASSLSGTGGQETQYF.